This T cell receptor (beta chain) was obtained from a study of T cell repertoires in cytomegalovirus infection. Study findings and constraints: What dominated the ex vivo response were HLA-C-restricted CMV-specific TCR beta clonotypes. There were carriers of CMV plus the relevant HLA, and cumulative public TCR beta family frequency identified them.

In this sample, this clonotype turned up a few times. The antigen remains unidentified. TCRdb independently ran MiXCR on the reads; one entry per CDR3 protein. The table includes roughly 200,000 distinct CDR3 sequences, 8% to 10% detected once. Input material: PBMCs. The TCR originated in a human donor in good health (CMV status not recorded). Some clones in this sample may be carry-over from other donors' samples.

DNA for the CDR3: TGTGCCAGCAGCGACAGACAAGAGACCCAGTACTTC. Residues: CASSDRQETQYF. The chain employs TRBV7-6 and TRBJ2-5, with D perhaps TRBD1 (5 bases). CDR3 size: 12 residues. The germline V gene encodes CDR1 SGHVS and CDR2 FNYEAQ. Trimming left V 5 bases short and J 2 bases short, with 6 bases between.